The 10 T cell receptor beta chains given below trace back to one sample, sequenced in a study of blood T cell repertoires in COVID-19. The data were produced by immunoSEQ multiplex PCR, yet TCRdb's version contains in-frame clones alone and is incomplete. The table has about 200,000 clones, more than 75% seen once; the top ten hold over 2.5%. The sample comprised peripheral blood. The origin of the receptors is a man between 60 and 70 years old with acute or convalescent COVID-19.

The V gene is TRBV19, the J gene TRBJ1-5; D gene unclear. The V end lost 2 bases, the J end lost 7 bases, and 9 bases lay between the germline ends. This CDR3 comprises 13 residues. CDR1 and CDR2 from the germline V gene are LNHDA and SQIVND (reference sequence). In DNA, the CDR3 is TGTGCCAGTAGTATATGGCGGTTCCAGCCCCAGCATTTT. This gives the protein CASSIWRFQPQHF. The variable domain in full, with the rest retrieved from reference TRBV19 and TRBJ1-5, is DGGITQSPKYLFRKEGQNVTLSCEQNLNHDAMYWYRQDPGQGLRLIYYSQIVNDFQKGDIAEGYSVSREKKESFPLTVTSAQKNPTAFYLCASSIWRFQPQHFGDGTRLSIL.

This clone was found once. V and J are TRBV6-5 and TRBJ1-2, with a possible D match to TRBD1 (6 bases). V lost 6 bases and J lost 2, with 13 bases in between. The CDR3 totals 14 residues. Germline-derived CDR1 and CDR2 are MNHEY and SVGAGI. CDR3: CASRDTGRNYGYTF. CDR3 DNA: TGTGCCAGCAGAGACACAGGGCGGAACTATGGCTACACCTTC.

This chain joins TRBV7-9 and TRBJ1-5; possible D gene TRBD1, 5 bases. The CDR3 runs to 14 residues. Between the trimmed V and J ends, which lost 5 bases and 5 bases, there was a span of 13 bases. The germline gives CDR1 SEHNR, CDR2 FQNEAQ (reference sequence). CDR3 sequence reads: CASSNGGMDQPQHF. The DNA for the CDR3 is TGTGCCAGCAGCAACGGGGGGATGGATCAGCCCCAGCATTTT.

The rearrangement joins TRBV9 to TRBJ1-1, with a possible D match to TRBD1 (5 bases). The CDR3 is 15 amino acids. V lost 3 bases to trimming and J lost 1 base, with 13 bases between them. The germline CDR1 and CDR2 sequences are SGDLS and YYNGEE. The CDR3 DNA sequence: TGTGCCAGCAGCGCATCGACAGCCGGGAACACTGAAGCTTTCTTT. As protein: CASSASTAGNTEAFF.

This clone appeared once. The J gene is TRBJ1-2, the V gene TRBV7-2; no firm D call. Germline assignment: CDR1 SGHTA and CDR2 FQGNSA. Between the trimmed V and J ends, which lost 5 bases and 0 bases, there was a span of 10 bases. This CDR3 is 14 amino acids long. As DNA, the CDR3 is TGTGCCAGCAGCGCGTGGCGGACTAACTATGGCTACACCTTC. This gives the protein CASSAWRTNYGYTF. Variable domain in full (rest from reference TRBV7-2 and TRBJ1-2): GAGVSQSPSNKVTEKGKDVELRCDPISGHTALYWYRQSLGQGLEFLIYFQGNSAPDKSGLPSDRFSAERTGGSVSTLTIQRTQQEDSAVYLCASSAWRTNYGYTFGSGTRLTVV.

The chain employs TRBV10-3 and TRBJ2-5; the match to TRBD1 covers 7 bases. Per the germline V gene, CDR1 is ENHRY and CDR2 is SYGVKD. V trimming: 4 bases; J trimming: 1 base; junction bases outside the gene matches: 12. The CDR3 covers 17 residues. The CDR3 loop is CAISGPPDRDPQETQYF. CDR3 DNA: TGTGCCATCAGTGGACCGCCTGACAGGGATCCCCAAGAGACCCAGTACTTC.

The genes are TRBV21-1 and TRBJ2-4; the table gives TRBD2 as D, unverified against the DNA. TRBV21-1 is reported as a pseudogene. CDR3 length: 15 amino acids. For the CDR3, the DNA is TGTGCCAGCAGCTCGGAGGCGGGGGCCAAAAACATTCAGTACTTC. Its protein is CASSSEAGAKNIQYF.

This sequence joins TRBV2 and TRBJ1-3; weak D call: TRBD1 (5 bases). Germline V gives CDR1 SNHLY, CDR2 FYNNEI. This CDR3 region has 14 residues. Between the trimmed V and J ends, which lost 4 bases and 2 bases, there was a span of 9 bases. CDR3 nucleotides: TGTGCCAGCAGTGCGCCAGGGACTGGAAACACCATATATTTT. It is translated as CASSAPGTGNTIYF.

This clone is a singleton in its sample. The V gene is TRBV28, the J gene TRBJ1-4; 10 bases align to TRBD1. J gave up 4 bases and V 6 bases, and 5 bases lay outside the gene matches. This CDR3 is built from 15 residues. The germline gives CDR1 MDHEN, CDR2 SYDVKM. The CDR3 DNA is TGTGCCAGCAGGTCCGGGACAGGGGATAATGAAAAACTGTTTTTT. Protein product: CASRSGTGDNEKLFF. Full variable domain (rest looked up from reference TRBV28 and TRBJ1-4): DVKVTQSSRYLVKRTGEKVFLECVQDMDHENMFWYRQDPGLGLRLIYFSYDVKMKEKGDIPEGYSVSREKKERFSLILESASTNQTSMYLCASRSGTGDNEKLFFGSGTQLSVL.

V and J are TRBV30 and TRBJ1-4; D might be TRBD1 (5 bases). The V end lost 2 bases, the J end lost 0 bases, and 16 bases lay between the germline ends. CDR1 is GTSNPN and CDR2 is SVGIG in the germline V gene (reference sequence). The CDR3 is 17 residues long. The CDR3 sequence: CAWSTRRGAPTNEKLFF. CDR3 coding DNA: TGTGCCTGGAGTACCCGACGTGGGGCCCCAACTAATGAAAAACTGTTTTTT.